The next 26 T cell receptor beta chains were all read from a single sample in a study of cytomegalovirus exposure and HLA in healthy donors. Sequenced by immunoSEQ multiplex PCR; TCRdb stores in-frame clones only, minus some. The sample gives 65,000 to 90,000 clones, about 87% of which show up once; 3.5% to 4% is in the top ten. Sequencing was done on a sample of PBMCs. The receptors come from a woman under 30 in good health and CMV-seropositive.

Written as DNA, the CDR3 is TGTGCCAGCAGTTCTACAGATACGCAGTATTTT. It yields the protein CASSSTDTQYF. The chain has TRBV28 and TRBJ2-3; D remains unclear. Germline values: CDR1 MDHEN, CDR2 SYDVKM. The CDR3 contains 11 residues. Trimming cost V 4 bases and J 3 bases, with 2 bases left between them.

V usage is TRBV5-4 and J usage is TRBJ2-7; no firm D call. The CDR3 is made up of 11 amino acids. Per germline, CDR1 SGHNT and CDR2 YYREEE (reference sequence). The germline V and J ends were trimmed by 2 bases and 7 bases, with 7 bases remaining between them. Here the CDR3 reads CASSLSQEQYF. As DNA, the CDR3 is TGTGCCAGCAGCTTAAGTCAGGAGCAGTACTTC. The full variable domain, completed using reference TRBV5-4 and TRBJ2-7, is ETGVTQSPTHLIKTRGQQVTLRCSSQSGHNTVSWYQQALGQGPQFIFQYYREEENGRGNFPPRFSGLQFPNYSSELNVNALELDDSALYLCASSLSQEQYFGPGTRLTVT.

The chain couples TRBV7-2 to TRBJ2-2, with D possibly matching TRBD1 (5 bases). The V and J ends lost 2 bases and 4 bases respectively, with 14 bases between them. CDR3 length equals 16 residues. Germline V CDR1 and CDR2: SGHTA, FQGNSA. The CDR3 protein is CASSLFSRAPTGELFF. In DNA form, the CDR3 reads TGTGCCAGCAGCTTATTCTCCAGGGCTCCCACCGGGGAGCTGTTTTTT.

The chain is built from TRBV5-8 and TRBJ1-1, with a tentative D call TRBD1 (5 bases). This CDR3 contains 16 residues. The germline V gene has CDR1 SGHTS and CDR2 YDEGEE. With 6 bases removed from V and 1 base from J, the gap between germline ends came to 19 bases. The CDR3 loop is CASTWGRAGGNTEAFF. CDR3 DNA: TGTGCCAGCACCTGGGGTCGAGCCGGGGGGAACACTGAAGCTTTCTTT. Full variable domain (remainder filled in from reference TRBV5-8 and TRBJ1-1): EAGVTQSPTHLIKTRGQQATLRCSPISGHTSVYWYQQALGLGLQFLLWYDEGEERNRGNFPPRFSGRQFPNYSSELNVNALELEDSALYLCASTWGRAGGNTEAFFGQGTRLTVV.

CDR3 sequence reads: CASSMRASGDNEQFF. The CDR3 DNA reads as TGTGCCAGCAGCATGAGGGCTAGCGGTGACAATGAGCAGTTCTTC. V and J are TRBV4-2 and TRBJ2-1; TRBD2 aligns across 7 bases. Germline V lookup: CDR1 LGHNA, CDR2 YNFKEQ. Unmatched junction bases numbered 9, after V lost 5 bases and J lost 5 bases. The CDR3 has 15 residues.

V and J are TRBV19 and TRBJ1-1; D is ambiguous. Germline V gene lookup returns CDR1 LNHDA and CDR2 SQIVND (reference sequence). The CDR3 has 14 amino acids. Trimming pared 0 bases from V and 3 bases from J, leaving 8 bases between. The DNA of the CDR3 is TGTGCCAGTAGTATAGAGGCCAGTTACACTGAAGCTTTCTTT. It codes for CASSIEASYTEAFF.

This chain connects TRBV28 to TRBJ1-2, with 7 bases fitting TRBD1. Germline V CDR1 and CDR2: MDHEN, SYDVKM. V was clipped by 8 bases and J by 4 bases; unmatched bases: 7. The CDR3 is 13 residues long. The CDR3 region has the DNA TGTGCCAGCCAACAGGGGTTTAGCTATGGCTACACCTTC. Translating gives CASQQGFSYGYTF.

This rearrangement joins TRBV6-1 to TRBJ2-5; 7 bases agree with TRBD1. With V trimmed by 7 bases and J by 2 bases, 7 bases remained unmatched. CDR1 is MNHNS and CDR2 is SASEGT in the germline V gene. This CDR3 has 14 amino acids. The CDR3 loop is CASTRGQPQETQYF. CDR3 DNA sequence: TGTGCCAGCACTAGGGGACAGCCTCAAGAGACCCAGTACTTC.

The chain combines TRBV6-5 with TRBJ1-4; D is unclear. CDR3 length: 15 residues. Trimming took 6 bases from V and 0 from J, leaving 11 bases between them. From germline, CDR1 is MNHEY and CDR2 SVGAGI. The DNA for the CDR3 is TGTGCCAGCAGCCCCGACTTTGCAACTAATGAAAAACTGTTTTTT. It is translated as CASSPDFATNEKLFF.

The V gene is TRBV4-2, the J gene TRBJ2-1, with 8 positions matching TRBD2. The CDR3 consists of 15 residues. The junction had 2 bases not matched to a gene; V was cut back by 0 bases and J by 4 bases. The V gene's germline CDR1 is LGHNA and CDR2 YNFKEQ. CDR3 DNA sequence: TGTGCCAGCAGCCAAGAACGGGGGGGGTACAATGAGCAGTTCTTC. This gives the protein CASSQERGGYNEQFF.

This sequence joins TRBV28 and TRBJ2-7; perhaps TRBD1 as D (6 bases). The CDR3 is 17 amino acids. Germline V lookup: CDR1 MDHEN, CDR2 SYDVKM. Trimming left V 3 bases short and J 1 base short, with 19 bases between. CDR3 amino acids: CASSLAPSGTPSYEQYF. As DNA, the CDR3 is TGTGCCAGCAGTTTGGCTCCCTCCGGGACACCATCCTACGAGCAGTACTTC.

With regard to this clone: Germline is not matched at one junction end, which may reflect a read error. The chain has TRBV7-2 and TRBJ1-6; TRBD1 agrees at 9 bases. Germline assignment: CDR1 SGHTA and CDR2 FQGNSA. The CDR3 consists of 12 residues. The CDR3 loop reads CACRQGDSPLHF. The CDR3, as DNA: TGTGCCTGCAGACAGGGGGATTCACCCCTCCACTTT.

The rearrangement joins TRBV19 to TRBJ1-5; TRBD1 might be the D (5 bases). The germline V and J ends were trimmed by 5 bases and 5 bases, with 19 bases remaining between them. Germline values: CDR1 LNHDA, CDR2 SQIVND (reference sequence). This CDR3 has 16 amino acids. In DNA, the CDR3 is TGTGCCAGTAGTCACCCAGTGGCAGGGTCCCATCAGCCCCAGCATTTT. Translating gives CASSHPVAGSHQPQHF.

CDR3 nucleotide sequence: TGTGCCAGCAGCTTAGCGCCGGGGAACTATGGCTACACCTTC. As protein: CASSLAPGNYGYTF. The chain is built from TRBV7-9 and TRBJ1-2; D remains unclear. Trimming stripped 0 bases from V and 2 bases from J, with 7 bases between. CDR3 length equals 14 residues. Germline CDR1 and CDR2: SEHNR and FQNEAQ (reference sequence). The variable domain in full, completed from reference TRBV7-9 and TRBJ1-2, reads DTGVSQNPRHKITKRGQNVTFRCDPISEHNRLYWYRQTLGQGPEFLTYFQNEAQLEKSRLLSDRFSAERPKGSFSTLEIQRTEQGDSAMYLCASSLAPGNYGYTFGSGTRLTVV.

The chain links TRBV5-4 to TRBJ2-1; TRBD1 agrees at 7 bases. The length of the CDR3 is 15 residues. V dropped 3 bases and J dropped 5; count of bases not matched to a gene: 8. In germline, CDR1 is SGHNT, CDR2 YYREEE (reference sequence). CDR3 sequence: CASSYGRQGHNEQFF. The CDR3 bases are TGTGCCAGCAGCTACGGGCGACAGGGTCACAATGAGCAGTTCTTC.

The gene calls are TRBV19 and TRBJ2-5, with TRBD1 matching over 9 bases. Germline CDR1 and CDR2: LNHDA and SQIVND (reference sequence). The CDR3 spans 15 residues. J lost 4 bases, V lost 10 bases, and 13 bases had no gene match. The CDR3 nucleotides read TGTGCCACAGCACCTCACGGGACAGGGCGAGAGACCCAGTACTTC. This encodes CATAPHGTGRETQYF.

This chain links TRBV28 with TRBJ1-5; TRBD1 agrees at 7 bases. V dropped 6 bases and J dropped 7; count of bases not matched to a gene: 12. Germline-derived CDR1 and CDR2 are MDHEN and SYDVKM. This CDR3 contains 15 residues. This chain's CDR3 is CASRTADRAFQPQHF. Written as DNA, the CDR3 is TGTGCCAGCAGGACCGCAGACAGGGCCTTCCAGCCCCAGCATTTT.

The rearrangement uses TRBV2 and TRBJ2-7; 8 nucleotides agree with TRBD2. CDR3 length equals 16 residues. After removal of 1 base from V and 0 bases from J, the junction contained 5 bases not matched to a gene. Germline CDR1 SNHLY, CDR2 FYNNEI. CDR3 protein: CASSEEPSGFSYEQYF. In DNA, the CDR3 is TGTGCCAGCAGTGAAGAGCCTAGCGGGTTCTCCTACGAGCAGTACTTC. The whole variable domain, filled in from reference TRBV2 and TRBJ2-7, reads EPEVTQTPSHQVTQMGQEVILRCVPISNHLYFYWYRQILGQKVEFLVSFYNNEISEKSEIFDDQFSVERPDGSNFTLKIRSTKLEDSAMYFCASSEEPSGFSYEQYFGPGTRLTVT.

The chain uses TRBV19 and TRBJ2-3; D perhaps matches TRBD2 (6 bases). Germline V gene lookup returns CDR1 LNHDA and CDR2 SQIVND (reference sequence). V shed 3 bases and J shed 3 bases, with 16 bases lying between them. The CDR3 loop spans 16 amino acids. The CDR3 loop is CASSITLARHTDTQYF. The CDR3 bases are TGTGCCAGTAGTATTACGCTAGCGCGGCATACAGATACGCAGTATTTT.

The genes are TRBV29-1 and TRBJ2-3; no clear D gene. Per germline, CDR1 SQVTM and CDR2 ANQGSEA. This CDR3 spans 14 amino acids. Trimming took 3 bases from V and 2 from J, leaving 12 bases between them. The CDR3 protein is CSVDGRAPTDTQYF. The CDR3 region has the DNA TGCAGCGTTGATGGTCGAGCACCCACAGATACGCAGTATTTT.

This clone was detected only once. CDR3 sequence reads: CASRIYHSNTGELFF. As DNA, the CDR3 is TGCGCCAGCAGAATTTACCACAGTAACACCGGGGAGCTGTTTTTT. The chain uses TRBV4-1 and TRBJ2-2; D unresolved. The CDR3 loop spans 15 amino acids. V was cut by 6 bases and J by 2 bases, with 13 bases left in between. Per the germline V gene, CDR1 is MGHRA and CDR2 is YSYEKL.

This clone was seen a single time. The chain links TRBV6-1 to TRBJ2-3; perhaps TRBD1 as D (6 bases). The CDR3 runs 15 residues. V was clipped by 4 bases and J by 1 base, with 12 bases between them. Germline-derived CDR1 and CDR2 are MNHNS and SASEGT. This chain's CDR3 is CASSVSAGGTDTQYF. The CDR3 nucleotides read TGTGCCAGCAGTGTTTCGGCAGGGGGCACAGATACGCAGTATTTT.

The DNA for the CDR3 is TGTGCCAGTAGTATAAACAGAAACTACGAGCAGTACTTC. It specifies CASSINRNYEQYF. The chain recombines TRBV19 with TRBJ2-7, with unresolved D. Germline CDR1 reads LNHDA; CDR2 reads SQIVND (reference sequence). The V gene lost 2 bases and the J gene lost 3 bases, with 8 bases spanning the gap. The CDR3 runs 13 residues.

As for this clone: The junction departs from germline at one end; a sequencing error may be responsible. The gene calls are TRBV5-6 and TRBJ1-5, with D maybe TRBD1 (5 bases). This CDR3 region has 16 residues. Germline CDR1 reads SGHDT; CDR2 reads YYEEEE. The CDR3 region has the DNA TGTGCCAGCAGCGGAGGTCCGGGGGGGAGCACTCAGCCCCAGCATTTT. This gives the protein CASSGGPGGSTQPQHF.

J is TRBJ2-3 and V is TRBV21-1; the DNA was not compared with TRBD2, the D call given in the table. TRBV21-1 is given as a pseudogene. This CDR3 has 15 amino acids. As DNA, the CDR3 is TGTGCCAGCAGCATAGACTCGTCCCCGTCAGATACGCAGTATTTT. Translating gives CASSIDSSPSDTQYF.

V usage is TRBV19 and J usage is TRBJ2-5; a possible D gene is TRBD2 (5 bases). V was cut by 6 bases and J by 9 bases, with 17 bases left in between. The CDR3 spans 13 residues. Germline V gene data show CDR1 as LNHDA and CDR2 as SQIVND (reference sequence). DNA for the CDR3: TGTGCCAGTAGGTTGAGCGGTGCGGCGGCCCAGTACTTC. Amino acid sequence: CASRLSGAAAQYF.